The TCR beta chain under discussion was sequenced for a study of blood T cell repertoires in COVID-19. In terms of age and location, participants ranged from roughly 18 to 90 years and lived in roughly 22 US areas. J lost 6 bases, V lost 6 bases, and 7 bases had no gene match. Germline V gene data show CDR1 as SNHLY and CDR2 as FYNNEI. The CDR3 runs to 15 residues. Per the study methods: Amplification of reference gene primers was used by the study to estimate nucleated cell counts. Method: immunoSEQ multiplex PCR; TCRdb's copy keeps in-frame clones and lacks some. D and trimming come from the DNA, and the V and J calls and clone size come from that table. The repertoire includes fewer than 500,000 clones, around 89% of them detected once, and around 0.97% sits in the top ten.

The sequenced sample consisted of PBMCs or T cells enriched from blood (not recorded which). This receptor was obtained from a woman in her 30s with acute COVID-19. The chain has TRBV2 and TRBJ2-1, with 11 nucleotides matching TRBD2. The CDR3 DNA follows: TGTGCCAGCAGAACTCTAGCGGGGGGCCGCAATGAGCAGTTCTTC. Translation gives CASRTLAGGRNEQFF. The whole variable domain, remainder taken from reference TRBV2 and TRBJ2-1, is EPEVTQTPSHQVTQMGQEVILRCVPISNHLYFYWYRQILGQKVEFLVSFYNNEISEKSEIFDDQFSVERPDGSNFTLKIRSTKLEDSAMYFCASRTLAGGRNEQFFGPGTRLTVL.